Listed here are 14 T cell receptor beta chains from one sample, sequenced in a study of blood T cells in healthy people across ages. With a J-beta primer mix and a sample-barcoded 5' primer, a second PCR ran about 7 to 12 cycles. MiXCR was run by TCRdb on the 5' RACE reads, yielding one entry per CDR3 protein. The sample carries about 570,000 distinct CDR3 sequences, about 26% recorded once. Sequencing input: blood. The source of these receptors is a woman in her seventies in good health.

This clonotype was counted only a few times. In nucleotides, the CDR3 is TGTGCCAGCTCACCTTCTCCTCAGGGTTACGAGCAGTACTTC. This translates into CASSPSPQGYEQYF. The chain combines TRBV18 with TRBJ2-5, with D perhaps matching TRBD1 (5 bases). The DNA end favors TRBJ2-7, so the J call may be wrong. The CDR3 has 14 residues. Germline V gene sequence: CDR1 KGHSH, CDR2 LQKENI.

V is TRBV7-2 and J is TRBJ1-4; TRBD1 is a possible D gene (5 bases). The CDR3 has 17 residues. Germline CDR1 reads SGHTA; CDR2 reads FQGNSA. The V gene lost 5 bases and the J gene lost 0 bases, with 16 bases spanning the gap. CDR3 nucleotides: TGTGCCAGCAGCCAAGGGGTACGGATCGCAACTAATGAAAAACTGTTTTTT. Protein sequence: CASSQGVRIATNEKLFF.

The chain employs TRBV20-1 and TRBJ2-1; 8 bases are shared with TRBD1. The CDR3 consists of 15 residues. Germline V CDR1 and CDR2: DFQATT, SNEGSKA (reference sequence). Unmatched junction bases numbered 9, after V lost 5 bases and J lost 3 bases. The CDR3 loop reads CSALLRDRSYNEQFF. In DNA form, the CDR3 reads TGCAGTGCTCTGCTCCGGGACAGGAGCTACAATGAGCAGTTCTTC.

This rearrangement joins TRBV12-3 or TRBV12-4 to TRBJ2-1, with 9 bases matching TRBD2. The length of the CDR3 is 14 residues. J was trimmed by 5 bases and V by 6 bases; bases with no gene match: 5. The CDR3 sequence is CASRRGGENNEQFF. The CDR3 nucleotides are TGTGCCAGCAGGCGGGGGGGCGAGAACAATGAGCAGTTCTTC.

The CDR3 bases are TGTGCCACCAGTGACCCCGGCCTTGGAAACACCATATATTTT. Residues: CATSDPGLGNTIYF. The V and J genes are TRBV24-1 and TRBJ1-3; the D is unclear. V was trimmed by 4 bases and J by 3 bases, leaving 9 bases between them. This CDR3 contains 14 residues. Germline-derived CDR1 and CDR2 are KGHDR and SFDVKD.

This sequence joins TRBV7-8 and TRBJ2-2, with 7 bases aligning to TRBD1. This CDR3 comprises 15 residues. Looked up from germline, CDR1 is SGHVS and CDR2 is FQNEAQ. V trimming: 6 bases; J trimming: 0 bases; junction bases outside the gene matches: 4. The CDR3 loop is CASSYQGANTGELFF. CDR3 DNA: TGTGCCAGCAGTTACCAGGGGGCGAACACCGGGGAGCTGTTTTTT. Full variable domain (missing parts from reference TRBV7-8 and TRBJ2-2): GAGVSQSPRYKVAKRGQDVALRCDPISGHVSLFWYQQALGQGPEFLTYFQNEAQLDKSGLPSDRFFAERPEGSVSTLKIQRTQQEDSAVYLCASSYQGANTGELFFGEGSRLTVL.

The chain links TRBV3-1 to TRBJ2-6; D is undetermined. Germline V gives CDR1 LGHDT, CDR2 YNNKEL (reference sequence). The CDR3 consists of 14 residues. V was trimmed by 0 bases and J by 2 bases, leaving 2 bases between them. This CDR3 reads CASSQDAGANVLTF. The DNA of the CDR3 is TGTGCCAGCAGCCAAGACGCTGGGGCCAACGTCCTGACTTTC. Complete variable domain (other parts from reference TRBV3-1 and TRBJ2-6): DTAVSQTPKYLVTQMGNDKSIKCEQNLGHDTMYWYKQDSKKFLKIMFSYNNKELIINETVPNRFSPKSPDKAHLNLHINSLELGDSAVYFCASSQDAGANVLTFGAGSRLTVL.

This sequence joins TRBV27 and TRBJ1-3; 7 bases line up with TRBD1. Trimming cost V 2 bases and J 0 bases; bases outside gene matches: 7. The CDR3 is made up of 17 amino acids. CDR1 MNHEY and CDR2 SMNVEV come from the germline V gene (reference sequence). CDR3 DNA sequence: TGTGCCAGCAGTTTAACAGGGGCTCCCAGCTCTGGAAACACCATATATTTT. Amino acid sequence: CASSLTGAPSSGNTIYF.

The chain uses TRBV6-5 and TRBJ1-2; D uncertain. The germline gives CDR1 MNHEY, CDR2 SVGAGI. The V end lost 2 bases, the J end lost 8 bases, and 12 bases lay between the germline ends. The length of the CDR3 is 13 residues. The chain's CDR3 is CASSYPGLGGYTF. In DNA, the CDR3 is TGTGCCAGCAGTTACCCTGGACTTGGGGGCTACACCTTC.

This clonotype was found a few times. The chain couples TRBV29-1 to TRBJ2-7; 8 bases line up with TRBD1. Germline lookup yields CDR1 SQVTM and CDR2 ANQGSEA. With 7 bases clipped from V and 2 bases from J, the junction kept 4 bases outside the gene matches. The CDR3 is 12 residues long. CDR3 sequence (DNA): TGCAGCGCAACAGGGGGTACCTACGAGCAGTACTTC. Protein: CSATGGTYEQYF.

V gene TRBV11-1 combines with J gene TRBJ2-2; D ambiguous. CDR1 and CDR2 from the germline V gene are SGHAT and FQDESV (reference sequence). V lost 5 bases and J lost 9, with 7 bases in between. The CDR3 runs to 11 residues. The CDR3, as DNA: TGTGCCAGCAGCCCACTTAGGGAGCTGTTTTTT. It yields the protein CASSPLRELFF.

The CDR3 loop is CASSLGASGAGQSYEQYF. The CDR3 DNA reads as TGTGCCAGCAGCTTAGGTGCTAGCGGGGCCGGGCAATCATACGAGCAGTACTTC. This chain joins TRBV7-8 and TRBJ2-7, with 9 positions matching TRBD2. Trimming removed 1 base from V and 4 bases from J; junction bases left unmatched: 14. Germline V gene sequence: CDR1 SGHVS, CDR2 FQNEAQ. The CDR3 loop spans 18 amino acids.

This clonotype was detected ten times or more. The chain joins TRBV9 to TRBJ2-5; a possible D gene is TRBD2 (6 bases). The V and J ends lost 4 bases and 5 bases respectively, with 12 bases between them. In germline, CDR1 is SGDLS, CDR2 YYNGEE. This CDR3 contains 13 residues. In nucleotides, the CDR3 is TGTGCCAGCAGCCCCGAGGGGAGGGAGACCCAGTACTTC. This codes for CASSPEGRETQYF.

This clonotype appeared a few times. V and J are TRBV20-1 and TRBJ2-3; no clear D gene. The CDR3 is 12 amino acids. Germline V CDR1 and CDR2: DFQATT, SNEGSKA (reference sequence). Trimming cost V 2 bases and J 4 bases, with 7 bases left between them. CDR3 nucleotide sequence: TGCAGTGCTAGAAGGGCTTCAGATACGCAGTATTTT. Its protein is CSARRASDTQYF.